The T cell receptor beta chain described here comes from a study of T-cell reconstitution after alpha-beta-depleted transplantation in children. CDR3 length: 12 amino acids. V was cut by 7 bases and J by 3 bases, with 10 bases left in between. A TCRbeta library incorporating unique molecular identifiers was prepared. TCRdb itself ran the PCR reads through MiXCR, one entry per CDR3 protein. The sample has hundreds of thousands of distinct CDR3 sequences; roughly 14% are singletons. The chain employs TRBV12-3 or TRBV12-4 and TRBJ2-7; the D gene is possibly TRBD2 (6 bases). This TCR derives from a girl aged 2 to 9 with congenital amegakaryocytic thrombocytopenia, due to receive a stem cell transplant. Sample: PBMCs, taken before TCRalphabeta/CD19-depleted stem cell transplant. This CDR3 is CASKLDYYEQYF. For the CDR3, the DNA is TGTGCCAGCAAACTGGACTACTACGAGCAGTACTTC.